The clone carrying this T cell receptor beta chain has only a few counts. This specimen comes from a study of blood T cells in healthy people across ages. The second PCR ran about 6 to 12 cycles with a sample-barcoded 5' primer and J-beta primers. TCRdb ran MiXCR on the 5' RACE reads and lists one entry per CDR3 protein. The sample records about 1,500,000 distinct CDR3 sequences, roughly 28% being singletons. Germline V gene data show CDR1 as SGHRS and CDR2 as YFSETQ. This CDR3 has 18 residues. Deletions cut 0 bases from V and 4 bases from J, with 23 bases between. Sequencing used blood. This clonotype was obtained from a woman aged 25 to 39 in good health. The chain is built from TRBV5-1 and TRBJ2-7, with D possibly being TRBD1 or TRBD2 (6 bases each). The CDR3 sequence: CASSLGLPWGAGSYEQYF. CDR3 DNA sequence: TGCGCCAGCAGCTTGGGCCTCCCGTGGGGGGCAGGTAGTTACGAGCAGTACTTC.